The rows below give T cell receptor beta chains drawn from one sample of a study of neurological immune-mediated disorders. TCRdb re-called the 5' RACE reads through MiXCR, storing one row per CDR3 protein. Seen here are 70,000 to 95,000 distinct CDR3 sequences, roughly an eighth observed once, and the top ten hold about 4.6%. The source material was PBMCs. Receptors originate from a female donor with HTLV-1-associated myelopathy (HAM/TSP). The CDR3 runs from the conserved cysteine through the conserved F or W. The D gene is left open where the match is weak. Where a row states a size, it is once, few, many or the class of an expanded clone; other rows omit it.

-	-	TRBV6-2/TRBV6-3	TRBJ1-5	CASSYSTRGNNQPQHF	TGTGCCAGCAGTTACTCGACACGGGGAAACAATCAGCCCCAGCATTTT
-	many	TRBV11-2	TRBJ2-5	CASSLVYQETQYF	TGTGCCAGCAGCTTAGTCTACCAAGAGACCCAGTACTTC
-	many	TRBV6-5	TRBJ1-5	CASSYKGYSNQPQHF	TGTGCCAGCAGTTACAAAGGGTATAGCAATCAGCCCCAGCATTTT
-	many	TRBV28	TRBJ2-7	CASSLLGAREQYF	TGTGCCAGCAGTTTGCTCGGGGCTCGGGAGCAGTACTTC
TRBD2	many	TRBV7-2	TRBJ2-7	CASSPWTSGNEQYF	TGTGCCAGCAGCCCATGGACTAGCGGTAACGAGCAGTACTTC
-	few	TRBV2	TRBJ2-5	CASSEATNQETQYF	TGTGCCAGCAGTGAAGCGACTAACCAAGAGACCCAGTACTTC
-	many	TRBV20-1	TRBJ1-4	CSAFGETNEKLFF	TGCAGTGCCTTCGGGGAAACTAATGAAAAACTGTTTTTT
TRBD2	many	TRBV7-9	TRBJ2-1	CASSGRGNEQFF	TGTGCCAGCAGTGGGAGGGGAAATGAGCAGTTCTTC
-	many	TRBV18	TRBJ2-3	CASSPQVIPDTQYF	TGTGCCAGCTCACCACAAGTGATCCCAGATACGCAGTATTTT
TRBD1	-	TRBV6-5	TRBJ2-7	CASSYSYYQTGIYEQYF	TGTGCCAGCAGTTACTCATACTACCAGACAGGGATCTACGAGCAGTACTTC
TRBD1	many	TRBV2	TRBJ2-2	CASSERARGRTGELFF	TGTGCCAGCAGTGAAAGGGCCAGGGGGCGAACCGGGGAGCTGTTTTTT
-	many	TRBV12-3/TRBV12-4	TRBJ2-1	CASSLESLEQFF	TGTGCCAGCAGTTTGGAAAGCCTAGAGCAGTTCTTC
-	many	TRBV27	TRBJ2-3	CASSSPHGVGTDTQYF	TGTGCCAGCAGTTCCCCTCACGGGGTAGGCACAGATACGCAGTATTTT
-	many	TRBV5-1	TRBJ2-2	CASSLGPLTGELFF	TGCGCCAGCAGCTTGGGGCCTCTCACCGGGGAGCTGTTTTTT
TRBD2	many	TRBV5-1	TRBJ2-5	CASNVAGALEQTQYF	TGCGCCAGCAACGTAGCGGGGGCCCTGGAGCAGACCCAGTACTTC
TRBD2	-	TRBV6-5	TRBJ2-3	CASSYFGGGTDTQYF	TGTGCCAGCAGTTACTTCGGGGGGGGAACAGATACGCAGTATTTT
-	many	TRBV5-1	TRBJ1-1	CASSLAGNIVSEAFF	TGCGCCAGCAGCTTGGCGGGCAATATCGTCAGTGAAGCTTTCTTT
-	few	TRBV27	TRBJ1-5	CASSPPAQGIGPQHF	TGTGCCAGCAGTCCGCCCGCCCAGGGGATCGGGCCCCAGCATTTT
-	many	TRBV28	TRBJ2-3	CASRGVAVSTDTQYF	TGTGCCAGCCGAGGAGTAGCTGTTAGCACAGATACGCAGTATTTT
-	many	TRBV20-1	TRBJ2-3	CSARALVDTTDTQYF	TGCAGTGCTAGAGCCCTAGTGGACACCACAGATACGCAGTATTTT
-	many	TRBV12-3/TRBV12-4	TRBJ2-5	CASSLVDGETQYF	TGTGCCAGCAGTCTTGTAGACGGGGAGACCCAGTACTTC
-	-	TRBV5-1	TRBJ2-7	CASKFQGSYEQYF	TGCGCCAGCAAGTTCCAGGGCTCCTACGAGCAGTACTTC
TRBD1	many	TRBV10-2	TRBJ2-4	CASRDRGFGIQYF	TGCGCCAGCAGGGACAGGGGATTTGGCATTCAGTACTTC
-	few	TRBV2	TRBJ2-1	CASSRDRNNEQFF	TGTGCCAGCAGCCGAGACAGAAACAATGAGCAGTTCTTC
TRBD2	many	TRBV27	TRBJ2-2	CASSLEWPGGHTGELFF	TGTGCCAGCAGTTTAGAATGGCCGGGGGGGCACACCGGGGAGCTGTTTTTT
-	many	TRBV20-1	TRBJ2-2	CSAQTRQTGELFF	TGCAGTGCTCAAACTAGGCAGACCGGGGAGCTGTTTTTT
TRBD2	many	TRBV27	TRBJ2-7	CASSPKRGASYEQYF	TGTGCCAGCAGTCCAAAGCGGGGGGCATCCTACGAGCAGTACTTC
-	many	TRBV12-3/TRBV12-4	TRBJ2-3	CASSLENTQYF	TGTGCCAGCAGTTTAGAGAATACGCAGTATTTT
-	many	TRBV12-3/TRBV12-4	TRBJ2-1	CASNQGPYNEQFF	TGTGCCAGCAACCAGGGACCCTACAATGAGCAGTTCTTC
TRBD1	many	TRBV7-9	TRBJ2-7	CASSLRTGDEQYF	TGTGCCAGCAGCCTTAGGACAGGGGACGAGCAGTACTTC
TRBD2	many	TRBV5-1	TRBJ2-6	CASSPGGGPSSGANVLTF	TGCGCCAGCAGCCCGGGAGGGGGGCCCAGCTCTGGGGCCAACGTCCTGACTTTC
-	many	TRBV20-1	TRBJ2-2	CSANYGRVGGELFF	TGCAGTGCTAATTACGGGAGAGTGGGCGGGGAGCTGTTTTTT
-	many	TRBV5-1	TRBJ1-2	CASSTPTGRRHYGYTF	TGCGCCAGCAGCACCCCCACTGGGCGACGACACTATGGCTACACCTTC
-	many	TRBV5-5	TRBJ2-2	CASSLGGLNTGELFF	TGTGCCAGCAGCTTGGGGGGGTTGAACACCGGGGAGCTGTTTTTT
-	-	TRBV6-2/TRBV6-3	TRBJ1-1	CASSPTSTLGTEAFF	TGTGCCAGCAGCCCGACATCTACCTTGGGCACTGAAGCTTTCTTT
-	many	TRBV5-6	TRBJ2-4	CASSLGPQENIQYF	TGTGCCAGCAGCCTGGGACCGCAGGAGAACATTCAGTACTTC
-	few	TRBV7-9	TRBJ2-7	CVSSVQASHEQYF	TGTGTCAGCAGCGTTCAGGCCTCCCACGAGCAGTACTTC
-	many	TRBV2	TRBJ2-3	CASSFGNPTDTQYF	TGTGCCAGCAGTTTCGGGAATCCCACAGATACGCAGTATTTT
-	many	TRBV9	TRBJ1-3	CASSVEVGSTIYF	TGTGCCAGCAGCGTAGAAGTGGGTTCCACCATATATTTT
TRBD2	many	TRBV7-3	TRBJ2-7	CASSVTSGGAYEQYF	TGTGCCAGCAGCGTAACTAGCGGGGGGGCCTACGAGCAGTACTTC
-	many	TRBV14	TRBJ2-1	CASSARPGLSNNEQFF	TGTGCCAGCAGCGCGAGGCCGGGACTCTCAAACAATGAGCAGTTCTTC
-	many	TRBV4-2	TRBJ2-1	CASSQVSQGYNEQFF	TGTGCCAGCAGCCAAGTAAGCCAGGGGTACAATGAGCAGTTCTTC
-	many	TRBV5-1	TRBJ2-1	CASSLQVLSSYNEQFF	TGCGCCAGCAGCTTACAGGTCTTAAGCTCCTACAATGAGCAGTTCTTC
-	-	TRBV6-2/TRBV6-3	TRBJ2-7	CARPTTTGYYEQYF	TGTGCCAGACCTACTACTACAGGGTACTACGAGCAGTACTTC
-	many	TRBV10-3	TRBJ1-5	CAISESPGGKGNQPQHF	TGTGCCATCAGTGAGTCACCGGGGGGTAAGGGCAATCAGCCCCAGCATTTT
TRBD1	few	TRBV5-1	TRBJ1-1	CASSLDRGPTEAFF	TGCGCCAGCAGCTTGGACAGGGGTCCCACTGAAGCTTTCTTT
TRBD1	many	TRBV28	TRBJ2-1	CASKSGTGAHNEQFF	TGTGCCAGCAAGAGTGGGACAGGGGCCCACAATGAGCAGTTCTTC
-	many	TRBV12-3/TRBV12-4	TRBJ1-6	CASSSSKAPLHF	TGTGCCAGCAGTTCTTCTAAGGCACCCCTCCACTTT
-	many	TRBV3-1	TRBJ2-2	CASSPRGAGGELFF	TGTGCCAGCAGCCCCAGAGGGGCTGGCGGGGAGCTGTTTTTT
-	-	TRBV6-5	TRBJ2-2	CASSYTAENTGELFF	TGTGCCAGCAGTTACACGGCGGAGAACACCGGGGAGCTGTTTTTT
TRBD2	many	TRBV4-2	TRBJ2-5	CASSQVGTSGGETQYF	TGTGCCAGCAGCCAAGTGGGGACTAGCGGGGGAGAGACCCAGTACTTC
TRBD1	many	TRBV5-1	TRBJ1-4	CASSWGQVINEKLFF	TGCGCCAGCAGCTGGGGACAGGTCATTAATGAAAAACTGTTTTTT
-	medium-sized	TRBV5-1	TRBJ2-5	CASSLEETQYF	TGCGCCAGCAGCTTGGAAGAGACCCAGTACTTC
TRBD1	many	TRBV10-3	TRBJ1-5	CAISTGAGNQPQHF	TGTGCCATCAGTACAGGGGCCGGCAATCAGCCCCAGCATTTT
-	many	TRBV7-9	TRBJ1-1	CASSRGFENKAFF	TGTGCCAGCAGCCGGGGGTTTGAAAATAAAGCTTTCTTT
-	many	TRBV28	TRBJ2-5	CASSFRRISETQYF	TGTGCCAGCAGTTTTCGACGGATCTCGGAGACCCAGTACTTC
TRBD1	many	TRBV20-1	TRBJ2-5	CSARVRGGVQETQYF	TGCAGTGCTAGGGTTAGAGGGGGCGTTCAAGAGACCCAGTACTTC
-	many	TRBV7-2	TRBJ2-7	CASSWGPSYEQYF	TGTGCCAGCAGCTGGGGACCATCCTACGAGCAGTACTTC
-	many	TRBV4-2	TRBJ1-1	CASSQSGVGYEAFF	TGTGCCAGCAGCCAAAGTGGGGTTGGCTATGAAGCTTTCTTT
-	many	TRBV5-1	TRBJ1-6	CASSRHRGRFCSPLHF	TGCGCCAGCAGCCGACACCGGGGTCGGTTCTGTTCACCCCTCCACTTT